This TCR beta chain was identified in a study of blood T cell repertoires in COVID-19. Study as a whole: Samples of COVID-19 (acute and convalescent) were obtained from the United States, Italy and Spain. Sources were T cells, B-cell-depleted T cells, or PBMCs; the material itself was cDNA or gDNA.

The CDR3 consists of 14 residues. Unmatched junction bases numbered 3, after V lost 3 bases and J lost 3 bases. Germline CDR1 is LNHDA and CDR2 is SQIVND (reference sequence). In the authors' methods: Amplifying reference gene primers gave estimates of nucleated cell counts. Clones were sequenced by immunoSEQ multiplex PCR, and TCRdb holds only the in-frame ones, with some missing. V and J calls and clone size follow that table, whereas D and trimming were derived from the DNA. Found here are about 140,000 clones, 84% of them singletons; the top ten hold 4.8%. The TCR comes from a human donor in a cohort sampled during active COVID-19. The chain recombines TRBV19 with TRBJ1-1, with 8 positions matching TRBD1. Source material: peripheral blood. Here the CDR3 reads CASSMGQVYTEAFF. The DNA of the CDR3 is TGTGCCAGTAGTATGGGACAGGTTTACACTGAAGCTTTCTTT.